This TCR beta chain was sequenced during a study of preoperative IRX-2 immunotherapy in early breast cancer. The treatment: preoperative locoregional IRX-2 cytokine immunotherapy. This phase Ib study tested locoregional IRX-2 cytokine immunotherapy given before surgery. Sequencing used immunoSEQ multiplex PCR; TCRdb keeps in-frame clones, though not all of them. The data contain around 62,000 clones, roughly 94% of them seen just once; the ten biggest clones take up roughly 1.5%. CDR1 SGHTA and CDR2 FQGNSA come from the germline V gene. This CDR3 contains 14 residues. V dropped 6 bases and J dropped 4 bases, with 10 bases sitting between them.

This material was acquired from a patient treated with IRX-2 immunotherapy. The chain employs TRBV7-2 and TRBJ2-6, with D perhaps TRBD2 (6 bases). The clonotype was recovered from a human donor with breast cancer. The CDR3 sequence: CASSGGGGANVLTF. CDR3 nucleotides: TGTGCCAGCAGTGGGGGAGGAGGGGCCAACGTCCTGACTTTC.